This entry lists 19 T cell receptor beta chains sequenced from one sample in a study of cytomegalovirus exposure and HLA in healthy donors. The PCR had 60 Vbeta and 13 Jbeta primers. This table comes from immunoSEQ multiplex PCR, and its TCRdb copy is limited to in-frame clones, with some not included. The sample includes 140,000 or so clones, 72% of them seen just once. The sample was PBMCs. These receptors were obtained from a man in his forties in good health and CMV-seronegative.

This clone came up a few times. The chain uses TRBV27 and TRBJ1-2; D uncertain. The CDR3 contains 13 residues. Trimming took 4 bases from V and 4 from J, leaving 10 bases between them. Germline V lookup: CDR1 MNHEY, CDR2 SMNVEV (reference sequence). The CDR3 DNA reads TGTGCCAGCAGTTCCCTGTCTCGCTATGGCTACACCTTC. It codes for CASSSLSRYGYTF.

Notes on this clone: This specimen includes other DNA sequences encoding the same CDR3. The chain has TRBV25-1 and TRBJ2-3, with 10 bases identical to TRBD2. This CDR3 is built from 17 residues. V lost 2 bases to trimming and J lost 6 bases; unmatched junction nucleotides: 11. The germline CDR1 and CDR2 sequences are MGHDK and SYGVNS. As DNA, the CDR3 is TGTGCCAGCAGTGAAGGGACTAGCGCCAGAATCACGGATACGCAGTATTTT. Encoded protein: CASSEGTSARITDTQYF.

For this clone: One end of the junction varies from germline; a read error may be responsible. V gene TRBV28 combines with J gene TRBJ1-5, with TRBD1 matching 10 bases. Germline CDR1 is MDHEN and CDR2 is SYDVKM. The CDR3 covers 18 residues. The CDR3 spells CASSPGQGRFYSNQPQNF. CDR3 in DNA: TGTGCCAGCAGCCCGGGACAGGGGCGTTTTTATAGCAATCAGCCCCAGAATTTT.

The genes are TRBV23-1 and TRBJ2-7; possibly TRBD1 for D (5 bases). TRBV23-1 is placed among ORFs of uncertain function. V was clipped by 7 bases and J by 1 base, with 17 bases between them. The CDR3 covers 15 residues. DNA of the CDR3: TGCGCCAGCATCCACGGCAGGGCGCCTTCCTACGAGCAGTACTTC. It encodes CASIHGRAPSYEQYF.

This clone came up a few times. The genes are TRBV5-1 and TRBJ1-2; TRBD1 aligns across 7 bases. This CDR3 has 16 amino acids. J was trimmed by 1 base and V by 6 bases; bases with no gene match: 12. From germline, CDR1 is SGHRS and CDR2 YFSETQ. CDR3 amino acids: CASTLTGLHRNYGYTF. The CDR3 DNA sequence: TGCGCCAGCACCCTGACAGGGCTTCATCGTAACTATGGCTACACCTTC.

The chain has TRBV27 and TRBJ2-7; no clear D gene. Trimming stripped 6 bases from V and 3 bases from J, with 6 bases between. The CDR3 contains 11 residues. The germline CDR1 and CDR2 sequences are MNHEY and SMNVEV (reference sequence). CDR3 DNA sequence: TGTGCCAGCAGGAACAGCTACGAGCAGTACTTC. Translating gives CASRNSYEQYF.

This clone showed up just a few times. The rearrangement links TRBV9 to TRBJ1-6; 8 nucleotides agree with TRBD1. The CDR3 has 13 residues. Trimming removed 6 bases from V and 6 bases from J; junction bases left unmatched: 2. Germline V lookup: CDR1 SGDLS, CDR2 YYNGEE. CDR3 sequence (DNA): TGTGCCAGCAAAGGGACAGGTAATTCACCCCTCCACTTT. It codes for CASKGTGNSPLHF.

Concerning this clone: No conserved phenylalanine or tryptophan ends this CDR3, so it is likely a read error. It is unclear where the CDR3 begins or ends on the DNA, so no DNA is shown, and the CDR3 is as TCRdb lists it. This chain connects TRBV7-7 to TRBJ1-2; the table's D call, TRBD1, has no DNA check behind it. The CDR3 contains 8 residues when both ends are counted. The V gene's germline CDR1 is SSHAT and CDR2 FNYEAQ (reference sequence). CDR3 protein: CASSIPFT.

The CDR3 DNA sequence: TGTGCCAGCAACCAAGCGGGAGGGCCGGAAGAGACCCAGTACTTC. It codes for CASNQAGGPEETQYF. V is TRBV13 and J is TRBJ2-5; 10 bases map to TRBD2. Germline CDR1 reads PRHDT; CDR2 reads FYEKMQ (reference sequence). V shed 7 bases, J shed 3 bases, and the junction held 8 bases outside the gene matches. The CDR3 runs 15 residues. Looking up the rest from reference TRBV13 and TRBJ2-5 gives the full variable domain: AAGVIQSPRHLIKEKRETATLKCYPIPRHDTVYWYQQGPGQDPQFLISFYEKMQSDKGSIPDRFSAQQFSDYHSELNMSSLELGDSALYFCASNQAGGPEETQYFGPGTRLLVL.

The CDR3 loop is CASSSQTDRGNQPQHF. The DNA of the CDR3 is TGTGCCAGCAGCTCCCAAACAGACCGGGGAAATCAGCCCCAGCATTTT. J is TRBJ1-5 and V is TRBV7-8, with D unclear. CDR3 size: 16 residues. Trimming took off 4 bases at V and 4 bases at J, with 17 bases between the two ends. The germline gives CDR1 SGHVS, CDR2 FQNEAQ.

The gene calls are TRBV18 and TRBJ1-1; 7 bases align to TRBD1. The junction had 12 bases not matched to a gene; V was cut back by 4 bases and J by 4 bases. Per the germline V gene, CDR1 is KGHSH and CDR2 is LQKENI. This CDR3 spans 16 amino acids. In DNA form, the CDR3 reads TGTGCCAGCTCACAGCCCCGGGACAGCCGGGGCACTGAAGCTTTCTTT. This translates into CASSQPRDSRGTEAFF.

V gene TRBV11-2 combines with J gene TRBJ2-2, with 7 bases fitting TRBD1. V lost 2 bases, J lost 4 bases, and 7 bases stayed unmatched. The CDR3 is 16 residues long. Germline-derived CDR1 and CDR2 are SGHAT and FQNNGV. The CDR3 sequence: CASSLFTGVITGELFF. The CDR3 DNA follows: TGTGCCAGCAGCTTATTTACAGGGGTAATCACCGGGGAGCTGTTTTTT.

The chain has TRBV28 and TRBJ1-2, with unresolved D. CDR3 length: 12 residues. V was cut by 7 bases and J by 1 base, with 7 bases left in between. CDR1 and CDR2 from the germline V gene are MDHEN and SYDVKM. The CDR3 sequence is CASMPSNYGYTF. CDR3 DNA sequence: TGTGCCAGCATGCCCAGTAACTATGGCTACACCTTC.

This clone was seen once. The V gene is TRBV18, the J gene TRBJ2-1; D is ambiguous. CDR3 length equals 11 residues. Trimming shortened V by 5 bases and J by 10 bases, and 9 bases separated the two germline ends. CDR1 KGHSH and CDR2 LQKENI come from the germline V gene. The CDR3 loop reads CASSSRREQFF. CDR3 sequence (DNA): TGTGCCAGCTCATCTAGACGAGAGCAGTTCTTC.

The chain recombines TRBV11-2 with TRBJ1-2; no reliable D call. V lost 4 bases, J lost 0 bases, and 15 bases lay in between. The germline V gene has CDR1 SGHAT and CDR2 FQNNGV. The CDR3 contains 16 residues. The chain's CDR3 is CASSSIRGPANYGYTF. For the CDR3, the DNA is TGTGCCAGCAGCTCCATAAGAGGGCCAGCTAACTATGGCTACACCTTC.

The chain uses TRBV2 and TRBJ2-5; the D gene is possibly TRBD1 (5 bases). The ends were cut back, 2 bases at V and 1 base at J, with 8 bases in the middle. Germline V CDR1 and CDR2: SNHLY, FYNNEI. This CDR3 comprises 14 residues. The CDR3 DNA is TGTGCCAGCAGTGAACAGGGCTTCCAAGAGACCCAGTACTTC. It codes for CASSEQGFQETQYF.

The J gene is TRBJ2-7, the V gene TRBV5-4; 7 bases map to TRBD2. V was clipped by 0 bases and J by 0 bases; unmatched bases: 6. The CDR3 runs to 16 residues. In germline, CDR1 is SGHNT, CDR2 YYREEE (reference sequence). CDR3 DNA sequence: TGTGCCAGCAGCTTGGATACGGGGGGTTTCTCCTACGAGCAGTACTTC. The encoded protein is CASSLDTGGFSYEQYF. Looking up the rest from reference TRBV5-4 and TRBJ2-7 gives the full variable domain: ETGVTQSPTHLIKTRGQQVTLRCSSQSGHNTVSWYQQALGQGPQFIFQYYREEENGRGNFPPRFSGLQFPNYSSELNVNALELDDSALYLCASSLDTGGFSYEQYFGPGTRLTVT.

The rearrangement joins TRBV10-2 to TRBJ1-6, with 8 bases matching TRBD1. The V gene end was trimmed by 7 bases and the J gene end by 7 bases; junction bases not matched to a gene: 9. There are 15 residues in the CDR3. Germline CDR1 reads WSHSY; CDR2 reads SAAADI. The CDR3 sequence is CASTWTGFGNSPLHF. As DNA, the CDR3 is TGCGCCAGCACCTGGACAGGGTTTGGGAATTCACCCCTCCACTTT.

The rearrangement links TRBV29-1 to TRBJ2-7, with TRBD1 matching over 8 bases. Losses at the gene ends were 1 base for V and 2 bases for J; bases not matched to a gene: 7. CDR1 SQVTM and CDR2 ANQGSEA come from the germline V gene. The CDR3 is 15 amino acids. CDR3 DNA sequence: TGCAGCGTTGAAGGTGGGACAGGACGTACCTACGAGCAGTACTTC. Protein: CSVEGGTGRTYEQYF.